This T cell receptor beta chain was documented in a study of T cells in Graves' hyperthyroidism and ophthalmopathy. Germline V gene data show CDR1 as SNHLY and CDR2 as FYNNEI. With 6 bases clipped from V and 6 bases from J, the junction kept 17 bases outside the gene matches. There are 16 residues in the CDR3. This clonotype was recorded at least ten times. RNA transcripts were the template for amplifying TCR beta CDR3 regions. First-round RT-PCR targeting the TCR CDR3 was performed with the HTBI primer set. From the multiplex PCR reads, TCRdb called clonotypes with MiXCR, one entry per CDR3 protein. This table holds 650,000 to 700,000 distinct CDR3 sequences, roughly a sixth found once.

What was sequenced was blood. The V call is TRBV2, the J call TRBJ2-7; 7 bases fit TRBD2. The receptor's source is a man over 45 with Graves' hyperthyroidism. The CDR3, as DNA: TGTGCCAGCAGGGATAAAATGGGGCGGACTAGTCGCGAGCAGTACTTC. Protein sequence: CASRDKMGRTSREQYF.